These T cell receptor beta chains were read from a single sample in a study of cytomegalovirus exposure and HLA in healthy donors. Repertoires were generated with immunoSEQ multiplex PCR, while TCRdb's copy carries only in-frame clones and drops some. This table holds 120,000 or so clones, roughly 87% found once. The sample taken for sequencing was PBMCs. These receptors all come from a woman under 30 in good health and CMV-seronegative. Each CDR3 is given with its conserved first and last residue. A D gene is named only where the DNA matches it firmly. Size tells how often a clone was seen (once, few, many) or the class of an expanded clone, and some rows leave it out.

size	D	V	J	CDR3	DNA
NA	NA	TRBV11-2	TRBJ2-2	CASSSRRQVGTGELFF	TGTGCCAGCAGCTCTCGCCGACAGGTGGGGACCGGGGAGCTGTTTTTT
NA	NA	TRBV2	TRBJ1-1	CASKEVTEAFF	TGTGCCAGCAAGGAGGTCACTGAAGCTTTCTTT
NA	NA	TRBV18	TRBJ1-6	CASSDQGAGGSYNSPLHF	TGTGCCAGCTCGGATCAGGGTGCGGGGGGCTCCTATAATTCACCCCTCCACTTT
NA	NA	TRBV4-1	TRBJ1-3	CASSHPARDTNTIYF	TGCGCCAGCAGCCACCCCGCCAGGGACACAAACACCATATATTTT
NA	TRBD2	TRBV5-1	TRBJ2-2	CASSLVPSGGATGELFF	TGCGCCAGCAGCTTGGTCCCTAGCGGGGGGGCCACCGGGGAGCTGTTTTTT
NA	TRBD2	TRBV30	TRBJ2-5	CAWSVLRDYPQETQYF	TGTGCCTGGAGTGTACTGAGGGACTACCCGCAAGAGACCCAGTACTTC
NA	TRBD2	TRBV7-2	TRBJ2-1	CASSLGGLAGGEQFF	TGTGCCAGCAGCTTAGGTGGGCTAGCGGGAGGTGAGCAGTTCTTC
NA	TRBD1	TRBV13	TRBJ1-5	CASSLRGLQPQHF	TGTGCCAGCAGCTTAAGGGGGCTTCAGCCCCAGCATTTT
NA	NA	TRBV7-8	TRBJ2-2	CASSPGVGGELFF	TGTGCCAGCAGCCCAGGGGTGGGCGGGGAGCTGTTTTTT
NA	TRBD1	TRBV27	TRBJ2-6	CASTTPQVRDRSSGANVLTF	TGTGCCAGCACCACTCCTCAGGTCCGGGACAGAAGCTCTGGGGCCAACGTCCTGACTTTC
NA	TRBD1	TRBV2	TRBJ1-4	CASHGDSYREKLFF	TGTGCCAGCCATGGGGACAGTTATCGAGAAAAACTGTTTTTT
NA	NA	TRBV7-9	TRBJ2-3	CASSLGAGPTDTQYF	TGTGCCAGCAGCTTAGGGGCGGGACCCACAGATACGCAGTATTTT
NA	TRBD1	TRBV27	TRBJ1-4	CASSFGQVNEKLFF	TGTGCCAGCAGTTTCGGACAGGTTAATGAAAAACTGTTTTTT
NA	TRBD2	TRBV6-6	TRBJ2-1	CASTTHRGGLDNEQFF	TGTGCCAGCACTACCCATCGGGGGGGCCTCGACAATGAGCAGTTCTTC
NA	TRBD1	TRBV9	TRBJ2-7	CASSVTDRAGEQYF	TGTGCCAGCAGCGTAACAGACAGGGCTGGGGAGCAGTACTTC
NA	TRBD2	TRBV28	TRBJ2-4	CASLTGGENIQYF	TGTGCCAGTCTTACGGGAGGGGAGAACATTCAGTACTTC
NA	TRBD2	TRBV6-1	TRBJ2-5	CASSDAPGLVEETQYF	TGTGCCAGCAGTGATGCCCCGGGACTAGTAGAGGAGACCCAGTACTTC
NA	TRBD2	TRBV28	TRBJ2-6	CATGLAGFSGANVLTF	TGTGCCACGGGACTAGCGGGATTCTCTGGGGCCAACGTCCTGACTTTC
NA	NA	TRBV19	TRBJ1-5	CASTFGGNQPQHF	TGTGCCAGTACCTTCGGAGGAAATCAGCCCCAGCATTTT
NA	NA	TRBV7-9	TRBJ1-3	CASSLRTDSGNTIYF	TGTGCCAGCAGCCTCCGGACAGACTCTGGAAACACCATATATTTT
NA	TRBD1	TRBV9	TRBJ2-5	CASSITGGVETQYF	TGTGCCAGCAGCATTACAGGGGGCGTCGAGACCCAGTACTTC
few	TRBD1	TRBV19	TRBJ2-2	CATTAGGEAGELFF	TGTGCCACTACTGCAGGGGGCGAGGCCGGGGAGCTGTTTTTT
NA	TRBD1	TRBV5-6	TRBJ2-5	CASSLDRWETQYF	TGTGCCAGCAGTTTGGACAGGTGGGAGACCCAGTACTTC
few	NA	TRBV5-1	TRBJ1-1	CASGQQGSTEAFF	TGCGCCAGCGGCCAACAGGGTTCCACTGAAGCTTTCTTT
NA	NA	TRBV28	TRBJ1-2	CASQGGGARYTF	TGTGCCAGCCAGGGAGGGGGGGCTCGCTACACCTTC
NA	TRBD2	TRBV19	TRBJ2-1	CASSTGRAHNEQFF	TGTGCCAGTAGTACCGGGAGGGCCCACAATGAGCAGTTCTTC
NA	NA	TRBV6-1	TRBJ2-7	CASTPGEEDEQYF	TGTGCCAGCACCCCCGGGGAGGAGGACGAGCAGTACTTC
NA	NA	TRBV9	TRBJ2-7	CASSPTGDRLEQYF	TGTGCCAGCAGCCCCACCGGGGATCGGCTCGAGCAGTACTTC
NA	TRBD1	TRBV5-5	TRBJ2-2	CASSLTGSGGELFF	TGTGCCAGCAGCCTGACAGGGAGCGGCGGGGAGCTGTTTTTT
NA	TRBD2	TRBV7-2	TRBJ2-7	CASSLGPSSSGRRYEQYF	TGTGCCAGCAGCTTAGGCCCCTCTTCCAGCGGGAGGAGGTACGAGCAGTACTTC
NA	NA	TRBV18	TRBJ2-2	CASSQSAENTGELFF	TGTGCCAGCTCACAATCGGCGGAGAACACCGGGGAGCTGTTTTTT
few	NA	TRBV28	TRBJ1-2	CAVGQTIAIGYTF	TGTGCCGTCGGACAGACAATCGCGATAGGCTACACCTTC
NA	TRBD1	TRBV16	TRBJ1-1	CASSQLVYRGPEAFF	TGTGCCAGCAGCCAATTAGTCTACAGGGGGCCTGAAGCTTTCTTT
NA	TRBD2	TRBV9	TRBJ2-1	CASRAAGGPYNEQFF	TGTGCCAGCAGGGCAGCGGGAGGGCCTTACAATGAGCAGTTCTTC
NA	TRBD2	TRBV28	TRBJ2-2	CASSSWTSGSVGELFF	TGTGCCAGCAGTTCCTGGACTAGCGGGAGCGTCGGGGAGCTGTTTTTT
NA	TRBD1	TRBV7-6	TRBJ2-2	CASSLQGANTGELFF	TGTGCCAGCAGCTTACAGGGGGCGAACACCGGGGAGCTGTTTTTT
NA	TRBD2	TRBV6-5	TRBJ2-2	CASRLAGDNTGELFF	TGTGCCAGCAGACTAGCGGGAGACAACACCGGGGAGCTGTTTTTT
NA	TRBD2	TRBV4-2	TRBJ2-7	CASSQEAGGKIYEQYF	TGTGCCAGCAGCCAAGAAGCGGGAGGGAAGATCTACGAGCAGTACTTC
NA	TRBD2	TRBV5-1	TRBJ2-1	CASSSSGTTNEQFF	TGCGCCAGCAGCTCTTCCGGGACTACCAATGAGCAGTTCTTC
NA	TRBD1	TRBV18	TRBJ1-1	CASSLRTGGDTEAFF	TGTGCCAGCTCACTCCGGACAGGGGGAGACACTGAAGCTTTCTTT
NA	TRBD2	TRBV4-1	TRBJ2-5	CASSQDRIYRLAGGVFETQYF	TGCGCCAGCAGCCAAGATAGGATATACAGACTAGCGGGAGGAGTTTTCGAGACCCAGTACTTC
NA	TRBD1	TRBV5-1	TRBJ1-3	CASSLGDRSSGNTIYF	TGCGCCAGCAGCTTGGGGGACAGGAGCTCTGGAAACACCATATATTTT
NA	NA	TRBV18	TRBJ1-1	CASSLRGGESEAFF	TGTGCCAGCTCACTCCGGGGGGGGGAATCTGAAGCTTTCTTT
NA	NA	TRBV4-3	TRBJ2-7	CASSQDRPGLYEQYF	TGCGCCAGCAGCCAAGATCGGCCAGGGCTCTACGAGCAGTACTTC
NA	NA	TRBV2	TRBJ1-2	CASSPGYTF	TGTGCCTCCTCCCCGGGCTACACCTTC
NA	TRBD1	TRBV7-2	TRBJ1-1	CASSLGTGEAFF	TGTGCCAGCAGCTTAGGGACAGGGGAAGCTTTCTTT
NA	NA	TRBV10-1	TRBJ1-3	CASSIQYSGNTIYF	TGCGCCAGCAGTATACAGTACTCTGGAAACACCATATATTTT
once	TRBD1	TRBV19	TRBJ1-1	CASSIQGQGQSEAFF	TGTGCCAGTAGTATCCAGGGACAGGGTCAATCAGAAGCTTTCTTT
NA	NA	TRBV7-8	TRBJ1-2	CASSLRQDYGYTF	TGTGCCAGCAGCTTACGGCAGGACTATGGCTACACCTTC
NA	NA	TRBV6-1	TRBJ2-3	CAGQEAGRDTQYF	TGTGCCGGGCAAGAGGCGGGGCGAGATACGCAGTATTTT
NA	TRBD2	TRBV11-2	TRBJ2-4	CASRRRGLAGGLAKNIQYF	TGTGCCAGCCGCCGTCGGGGACTAGCGGGGGGGCTAGCCAAAAACATTCAGTACTTC
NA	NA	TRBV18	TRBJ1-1	CASSPRSSLPISNTEAFF	TGTGCCAGCTCACCCAGGTCTAGCCTACCGATCTCTAACACTGAAGCTTTCTTT
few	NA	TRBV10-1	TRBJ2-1	CASSELRTGTYNEQFF	TGCGCCAGCAGTGAGCTCCGTACGGGAACCTACAATGAGCAGTTCTTC
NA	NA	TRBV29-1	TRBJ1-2	CSVEVPGLTGYTF	TGCAGCGTTGAGGTCCCGGGACTTACGGGCTACACCTTC
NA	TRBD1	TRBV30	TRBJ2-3	CAWSTGGWDTQYF	TGTGCCTGGAGTACAGGGGGCTGGGATACGCAGTATTTT